The sequence of this T cell receptor (beta chain) was determined in a study of T cells after yellow fever vaccination. Production of TCR cDNA was by 5'RACE template switching, which also added a universal primer site and UMIs. TCRdb re-analysed the 5' RACE reads in MiXCR, keeping a single row per CDR3 protein. This sample yields hundreds of thousands of distinct CDR3 sequences, of which around 20% are seen a single time; 15% to 20% belongs to the top ten. The CDR3 has 16 amino acids. The V gene's germline CDR1 is DFQATT and CDR2 SNEGSKA (reference sequence). The V and J ends lost 3 bases and 5 bases, in that order; junction bases with no gene match: 12. The sample holds a few counts of this clonotype.

This sample comprised PBMCs, obtained before the yellow fever booster vaccination. J is TRBJ1-5 and V is TRBV20-1; 8 bases are a match to TRBD1. The receptor was derived from a man aged 18 to 29 who received the YFV17D yellow fever vaccine. In DNA, the CDR3 is TGCAGTGCTAGGGAGCCTAACAGGGGGAGGGATCAGCCCCAGCATTTT. Translation gives CSAREPNRGRDQPQHF.